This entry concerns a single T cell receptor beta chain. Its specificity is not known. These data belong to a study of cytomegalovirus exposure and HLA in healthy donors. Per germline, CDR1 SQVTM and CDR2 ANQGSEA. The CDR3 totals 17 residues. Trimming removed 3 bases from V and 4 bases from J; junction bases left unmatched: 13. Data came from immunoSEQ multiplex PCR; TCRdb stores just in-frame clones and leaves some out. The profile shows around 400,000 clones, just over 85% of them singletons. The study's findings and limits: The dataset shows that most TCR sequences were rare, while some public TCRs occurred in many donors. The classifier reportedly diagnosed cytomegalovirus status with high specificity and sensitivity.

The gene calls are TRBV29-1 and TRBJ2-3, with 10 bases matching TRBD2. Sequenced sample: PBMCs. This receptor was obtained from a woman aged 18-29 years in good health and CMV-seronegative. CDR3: CSVESGGAAIWSDTQYF. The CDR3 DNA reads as TGCAGCGTTGAGAGCGGGGGGGCTGCGATTTGGTCAGATACGCAGTATTTT.